The 23 T cell receptor beta chains listed next were all sequenced from one sample in a study of cytomegalovirus exposure and HLA in healthy donors. The PCR contained 60 Vbeta and 13 Jbeta primers. Clones were read by immunoSEQ multiplex PCR, and TCRdb kept only the in-frame ones, dropping some. The data contain roughly 100,000 clones, under 85% of them singletons. Sequencing input: PBMCs. The source of these receptors is a woman aged 35 to 49 in good health and CMV-seropositive.

CDR3 sequence (DNA): TGCGCCAGCAGCTACGACTCAGGGTACGGAAACACCATATATTTT. Its translation: CASSYDSGYGNTIYF. V gene TRBV5-1 combines with J gene TRBJ1-3; a weak D match, TRBD1 (5 bases). Trimming cost V 3 bases and J 4 bases, with 14 bases left between them. The CDR3 is 15 residues long. The germline CDR1 and CDR2 sequences are SGHRS and YFSETQ.

A single count supports this clone. The chain couples TRBV5-1 to TRBJ2-7, with 11 nucleotides matching TRBD2. Trimming cost V 4 bases and J 0 bases; bases outside gene matches: 6. CDR3 length: 16 amino acids. Looked up from germline, CDR1 is SGHRS and CDR2 is YFSETQ. As DNA, the CDR3 is TGCGCCAGCAGCCTCCTGACTAGCGGGAACTCCTACGAGCAGTACTTC. Its translation is CASSLLTSGNSYEQYF.

The chain couples TRBV7-2 to TRBJ1-2; 8 bases line up with TRBD1. Per the germline V gene, CDR1 is SGHTA and CDR2 is FQGNSA. This CDR3 has 16 amino acids. J gave up 7 bases and V 5 bases, and 15 bases lay outside the gene matches. CDR3 loop: CASSLLVGQGSPGYTF. The CDR3 bases are TGTGCCAGCAGCCTGCTTGTAGGACAGGGTTCTCCTGGCTACACCTTC.

The chain uses TRBV27 and TRBJ1-4; tentatively, D is TRBD1 (6 bases). The germline CDR1 and CDR2 sequences are MNHEY and SMNVEV (reference sequence). The CDR3 length is 13 residues. The ends were cut back, 6 bases at V and 7 bases at J, with 12 bases in the middle. The DNA of the CDR3 is TGTGCCAGCAGACAGGGCGCCGGTGAAAAACTGTTTTTT. This translates into CASRQGAGEKLFF.

The chain joins TRBV4-1 to TRBJ2-3; the D gene is possibly TRBD1 (6 bases). The CDR3 is made up of 14 amino acids. Trimming removed 3 bases from V and 2 bases from J, with 9 bases in between. Germline loops: CDR1 MGHRA, CDR2 YSYEKL. The CDR3 nucleotides read TGCGCCAGCAGCCATGGGGACACCACAGATACGCAGTATTTT. Its protein is CASSHGDTTDTQYF.

The V and J genes are TRBV28 and TRBJ1-3; D is perhaps TRBD1 (6 bases). CDR3 size: 15 residues. From germline, CDR1 is MDHEN and CDR2 SYDVKM. Trimming cost V 2 bases and J 1 base, with 9 bases left between them. CDR3 sequence: CASSLRGGSGNTIYF. CDR3 bases: TGTGCCAGCAGTTTAAGGGGGGGTTCTGGAAACACCATATATTTT.

The gene calls are TRBV12-2 and TRBJ2-1; the table's TRBD2 call for D was not verified on the DNA. TRBV12-2 is given as a pseudogene. The CDR3 loop spans 19 amino acids. CDR3 bases: TGTGCAAGTCGCCCTTATGCGAGGGCTGGAGAGCGGGAGGGCCATGAGCAGTTCTTC. Protein: CASRPYARAGEREGHEQFF.

This clone has only one observation. Other DNA variants within this sample encode the same CDR3. The J gene is TRBJ2-3, the V gene TRBV2; perhaps TRBD2 as D (5 bases). Deletions cut 4 bases from V and 1 base from J, with 12 bases between. CDR1 is SNHLY, CDR2 FYNNEI, per germline. There are 15 residues in the CDR3. The CDR3 sequence: CASSGRGGGTDTQYF. The CDR3 DNA is TGTGCCAGCAGTGGCCGAGGAGGAGGCACAGATACGCAGTATTTT.

This clone has just one count. An end of the junction does not agree with germline; a read error may underlie this. The rearrangement joins TRBV4-2 to TRBJ1-5; TRBD1 is a possible D gene (6 bases). CDR1 is LGHNA, CDR2 YNFKEQ, per germline. This CDR3 is built from 15 residues. This CDR3 is CASSQGTDSNQPPHF. In DNA form, the CDR3 reads TGTGCCAGCAGCCAAGGGACAGACAGCAATCAGCCCCCGCATTTT.

The chain joins TRBV11-2 to TRBJ2-1, with 9 bases matching TRBD2. Per the germline V gene, CDR1 is SGHAT and CDR2 is FQNNGV. CDR3 size: 14 residues. The V and J ends lost 7 bases and 9 bases, in that order; junction bases with no gene match: 10. The CDR3: CASTGTSRLGEQFF. The CDR3 coding sequence is TGTGCCAGCACCGGGACTAGCCGCCTGGGTGAGCAGTTCTTC.

The J gene is TRBJ2-5, the V gene TRBV27, with 12 bases identical to TRBD1. The CDR3 runs 17 residues. The germline CDR1 and CDR2 sequences are MNHEY and SMNVEV (reference sequence). With V trimmed by 6 bases and J by 1 base, 9 bases remained unmatched. The CDR3 sequence: CASSQGQGAFIQETQYF. The CDR3 coding sequence is TGTGCCAGCAGCCAGGGACAGGGGGCTTTCATCCAAGAGACCCAGTACTTC.

This clone was seen a handful of times. J is TRBJ1-1 and V is TRBV29-1; D gene unclear. Trimming cost V 1 base and J 8 bases, with 17 bases left between them. Germline assignment: CDR1 SQVTM and CDR2 ANQGSEA. The CDR3 runs to 14 residues. In DNA form, the CDR3 reads TGCAGCGTTGAAGTTAACGCAGGCGCCACCGAAGCTTTCTTT. This sequence encodes CSVEVNAGATEAFF.

V gene TRBV6-4 combines with J gene TRBJ2-1; D is perhaps TRBD1 (7 bases). The CDR3 contains 15 residues. Trimming shortened V by 4 bases and J by 7 bases, and 17 bases separated the two germline ends. CDR1 and CDR2 (germline): MRHNA, SNTAGT. As DNA, the CDR3 is TGTGCCAGCAGTGCTCAGGGGGGCGGATCTAATGAGCAGTTCTTC. Its translation: CASSAQGGGSNEQFF.

The chain has TRBV2 and TRBJ1-5, with 7 bases lining up with TRBD1. The CDR3 has 15 amino acids. Trimming took 7 bases from V and 3 from J; bases not matched to a gene: 9. Germline values: CDR1 SNHLY, CDR2 FYNNEI. CDR3 in amino acids: CASNLEQGYNQPQHF. The CDR3 region has the DNA TGTGCCAGCAATTTAGAACAGGGGTACAATCAGCCCCAGCATTTT.

Only a few counts were recorded for this clone. This chain uses TRBV5-4 with TRBJ2-1; D is undetermined. Germline V gene lookup returns CDR1 SGHNT and CDR2 YYREEE (reference sequence). The V end was cut by 4 bases, the J end by 4 bases, with 3 bases between. The CDR3 length is 11 residues. The CDR3 DNA is TGTGCCAGCAGCCGTTACAATGAGCAGTTCTTC. This gives the protein CASSRYNEQFF.

V gene TRBV7-9 combines with J gene TRBJ1-1; no definite D call. CDR3 length: 14 amino acids. Trimming cost V 2 bases and J 1 base, with 8 bases left between them. Germline CDR1 and CDR2: SEHNR and FQNEAQ (reference sequence). DNA of the CDR3: TGTGCCAGCAGCTTACCAAATCCGAACACTGAAGCTTTCTTT. It codes for CASSLPNPNTEAFF.

CDR3 nucleotide sequence: TGTGCCAGCAGCCAATACCGGGACAGGGGGAATCAGCCCCAGCATTTT. Its translation is CASSQYRDRGNQPQHF. The chain joins TRBV4-2 to TRBJ1-5; TRBD1 aligns across 11 bases. CDR3 size: 16 residues. Germline lookup yields CDR1 LGHNA and CDR2 YNFKEQ. The V gene end was trimmed by 2 bases and the J gene end by 4 bases; junction bases not matched to a gene: 4.

The count of this clone is one. The chain carries TRBV28 and TRBJ2-1, with D tentatively TRBD1 (6 bases). This CDR3 spans 16 amino acids. V was pared by 3 bases and J by 7 bases, with 19 bases between. CDR1 MDHEN and CDR2 SYDVKM come from the germline V gene. CDR3 sequence reads: CASSFRGGPQSNEQFF. In DNA, the CDR3 is TGTGCCAGCAGTTTCCGAGGGGGACCCCAATCGAATGAGCAGTTCTTC.

The V call is TRBV6-1, the J call TRBJ1-2; D perhaps matches TRBD1 (5 bases). V shed 2 bases and J shed 6 bases, with 16 bases lying between them. The CDR3 length is 15 residues. CDR1 is MNHNS and CDR2 is SASEGT in the germline V gene. The CDR3 bases are TGTGCCAGCAGTGAAAACAGGTCTCTAACGGATGGCTACACCTTC. Encoded protein: CASSENRSLTDGYTF.

The chain carries TRBV10-3 and TRBJ2-1, with D tentatively TRBD1 (7 bases). The V end lost 0 bases, the J end lost 8 bases, and 14 bases lay between the germline ends. Germline CDR1 and CDR2: ENHRY and SYGVKD. This CDR3 has 15 amino acids. CDR3 in DNA: TGTGCCATCAGTGAGTCTCAGGGGGACTCTGATGAGCAGTTCTTC. Protein product: CAISESQGDSDEQFF.

J is TRBJ2-1 and V is TRBV11-3; TRBD1 is a possible D gene (5 bases). CDR1 is SGHNT, CDR2 YENEEA, per germline. Trimming took 3 bases from V and 2 from J, leaving 11 bases between them. The CDR3 consists of 15 residues. DNA of the CDR3: TGTGCCAGCAGCTTGGGGCAGGGCGCCTACAATGAGCAGTTCTTC. Encoded protein: CASSLGQGAYNEQFF.

This clone was counted a single time. The rearrangement joins TRBV4-2 to TRBJ1-1, with D perhaps matching TRBD1 (5 bases). Germline CDR1 LGHNA, CDR2 YNFKEQ. V lost 1 base, J lost 1 base, and 10 bases lay in between. The length of the CDR3 is 15 residues. The CDR3 spells CASSQVAGENTEAFF. The CDR3 nucleotides read TGTGCCAGCAGCCAAGTAGCGGGGGAGAACACTGAAGCTTTCTTT.

This sequence joins TRBV13 and TRBJ2-3; no firm D call. This CDR3 has 12 residues. Germline loops: CDR1 PRHDT, CDR2 FYEKMQ (reference sequence). V shed 5 bases and J shed 3 bases, with 6 bases lying between them. In DNA form, the CDR3 reads TGTGCCAGCAGCAAGCAAACAGATACGCAGTATTTT. Amino acids: CASSKQTDTQYF.